These 20 T cell receptor beta chains were all obtained from the same sample, sequenced in a study of cytomegalovirus exposure and HLA in healthy donors. Amplification used 60 Vbeta primers and 13 Jbeta primers. Profiled with immunoSEQ multiplex PCR; TCRdb holds only in-frame clones, not every one. The repertoire holds around 150,000 clones, with roughly 85% as singletons. The sequencing input was PBMCs. These receptors originate from a woman aged 45 to 65 in good health and CMV-seropositive.

The rearrangement links TRBV6-6 to TRBJ1-5, with TRBD1 as a possible D gene (5 bases). The V gene lost 2 bases and the J gene lost 3 bases, with 8 bases spanning the gap. There are 14 residues in the CDR3. Germline V gene sequence: CDR1 MNHNY, CDR2 SVGAGI (reference sequence). The CDR3 DNA sequence: TGTGCCAGCAGTTACGGACAATTCAATCAGCCCCAGCATTTT. Its translation: CASSYGQFNQPQHF.

The chain couples TRBV28 to TRBJ2-5; no clear D. The CDR3 loop spans 11 amino acids. The germline gives CDR1 MDHEN, CDR2 SYDVKM. The V gene lost 6 bases and the J gene lost 4 bases, with 6 bases spanning the gap. The CDR3 region has the DNA TGTGCCAGCAGCTATAGAGAGACCCAGTACTTC. Its translation: CASSYRETQYF.

The CDR3 region is CASSVVGSGRAGDTQYF. CDR3 DNA sequence: TGTGCCAGCAGCGTAGTGGGGAGCGGGAGGGCCGGAGATACGCAGTATTTT. The rearrangement links TRBV9 to TRBJ2-3, with 10 bases that match TRBD2. The CDR3 covers 17 residues. Per the germline V gene, CDR1 is SGDLS and CDR2 is YYNGEE. V shed 0 bases and J 5 bases; nucleotides not matched to a gene: 9. Filled out from reference TRBV9 and TRBJ2-3, the complete variable domain reads DSGVTQTPKHLITATGQRVTLRCSPRSGDLSVYWYQQSLDQGLQFLIQYYNGEERAKGNILERFSAQQFPDLHSELNLSSLELGDSALYFCASSVVGSGRAGDTQYFGPGTRLTVL.

This clone was counted a few times. V usage is TRBV5-1 and J usage is TRBJ2-3, with D tentatively TRBD1 (6 bases). Germline assignment: CDR1 SGHRS and CDR2 YFSETQ. The CDR3 extends over 14 amino acids. Trimming pared 0 bases from V and 6 bases from J, leaving 11 bases between. The CDR3 spells CASSLGQVEDTQYF. CDR3 nucleotides: TGCGCCAGCAGCTTGGGACAGGTGGAGGATACGCAGTATTTT.

This chain connects TRBV7-9 to TRBJ2-7; D remains ambiguous. The CDR3 is made up of 13 amino acids. V was pared by 2 bases and J by 2 bases, with 7 bases between. CDR1 SEHNR and CDR2 FQNEAQ come from the germline V gene (reference sequence). CDR3 in amino acids: CASSLSGAYEQYF. The CDR3 DNA is TGTGCCAGCAGCTTATCTGGAGCCTACGAGCAGTACTTC.

The chain joins TRBV5-1 to TRBJ2-2, with TRBD1 identical over 7 bases. The CDR3 has 13 amino acids. CDR1 is SGHRS, CDR2 YFSETQ, per germline. After removal of 4 bases from V and 4 bases from J, the junction contained 1 base not matched to a gene. CDR3 in amino acids: CASSGTVTGELFF. CDR3 DNA sequence: TGCGCCAGCAGCGGGACAGTCACCGGGGAGCTGTTTTTT.

This sequence joins TRBV5-1 and TRBJ1-4, with TRBD1 matching 9 bases. Germline loops: CDR1 SGHRS, CDR2 YFSETQ. The trim removed 0 bases at V and 7 bases at J, leaving 7 bases unmatched. The CDR3 sequence is 16 residues long. CDR3 bases: TGCGCCAGCAGCTTGGAGGCGACAGGGGGTAGTGAAAAACTGTTTTTT. Translating gives CASSLEATGGSEKLFF.

The chain combines TRBV19 with TRBJ1-2; D may be TRBD1 (6 bases). V was trimmed by 6 bases and J by 4 bases, leaving 12 bases between them. In germline, CDR1 is LNHDA, CDR2 SQIVND (reference sequence). CDR3 length equals 13 residues. The CDR3 spells CASSLGQFYGYTF. DNA of the CDR3: TGTGCCAGTAGCCTAGGACAGTTCTATGGCTACACCTTC.

The chain carries TRBV7-8 and TRBJ2-1, with D possibly matching TRBD2 (5 bases). CDR1 is SGHVS, CDR2 FQNEAQ, per germline. This CDR3 comprises 14 residues. The ends were cut back, 7 bases at V and 0 bases at J, with 10 bases in the middle. The CDR3 sequence: CASMWESSYNEQFF. As DNA, the CDR3 is TGTGCCAGCATGTGGGAGAGCTCCTACAATGAGCAGTTCTTC.

This rearrangement joins TRBV2 to TRBJ2-3; 7 nucleotides agree with TRBD2. With V trimmed by 6 bases and J by 3 bases, 9 bases remained unmatched. The germline CDR1 and CDR2 sequences are SNHLY and FYNNEI. There are 15 residues in the CDR3. In DNA, the CDR3 is TGTGCCAGCAGGCGTGGGGGGAGGGCGACAGATACGCAGTATTTT. Translated: CASRRGGRATDTQYF.

The V and J genes are TRBV5-6 and TRBJ2-3, with TRBD2 matching over 8 bases. Unmatched junction bases numbered 8, after V lost 4 bases and J lost 4 bases. Germline CDR1 is SGHDT and CDR2 is YYEEEE. This CDR3 contains 15 residues. In DNA form, the CDR3 reads TGTGCCAGCAGCCCCGGCGGGGGGATGGCAGATACGCAGTATTTT. Translating gives CASSPGGGMADTQYF.

The chain joins TRBV18 to TRBJ1-1; D gene unclear. V gave up 6 bases and J gave up 2 bases, with 13 bases separating them. The germline CDR1 and CDR2 sequences are KGHSH and LQKENI. The CDR3 has 14 residues. CDR3 sequence reads: CASSPIRGNTEAFF. The CDR3 DNA is TGTGCCAGCTCCCCCATCCGGGGTAACACTGAAGCTTTCTTT.

This chain connects TRBV6-5 to TRBJ2-5; 9 nucleotides match TRBD2. V was pared by 5 bases and J by 1 base, with 2 bases of the junction left unmatched. CDR1 and CDR2 (germline): MNHEY, SVGAGI. The length of the CDR3 is 14 residues. CDR3 loop: CASSRTSAQETQYF. DNA for the CDR3: TGTGCCAGCAGTCGGACTAGCGCCCAAGAGACCCAGTACTTC.

The chain combines TRBV5-6 with TRBJ1-3, with D hard to call. Trimming removed 0 bases at V and 2 bases at J, with 6 bases between. The CDR3 extends over 14 amino acids. Germline CDR1 SGHDT, CDR2 YYEEEE. In DNA form, the CDR3 reads TGTGCCAGCAGCTTGGATATAGCTGGAAACACCATATATTTT. Translation: CASSLDIAGNTIYF.

The rearrangement joins TRBV19 to TRBJ2-3; 8 nucleotides align to TRBD1. This CDR3 is 15 amino acids long. Germline CDR1 reads LNHDA; CDR2 reads SQIVND (reference sequence). The junction had 7 bases not matched to a gene; V was cut back by 6 bases and J by 2 bases. The CDR3 DNA reads TGTGCCAGTAGGTCAGGGGGCGGGTACACAGATACGCAGTATTTT. Amino acids: CASRSGGGYTDTQYF.

On this clone: A read error may produce the germline difference seen at one junction end. This chain connects TRBV7-7 to TRBJ2-2, with D possibly matching TRBD1 (5 bases). Per the germline V gene, CDR1 is SSHAT and CDR2 is FNYEAQ (reference sequence). The CDR3 is 15 amino acids. CDR3 protein: CASSPTVGRPGELFF. In DNA form, the CDR3 reads TGTGCTAGCAGCCCGACAGTCGGGCGACCCGGGGAGCTGTTTTTT.

This chain links TRBV13 with TRBJ2-2; 8 bases match TRBD2. Losses at the gene ends were 10 bases for V and 3 bases for J; bases not matched to a gene: 13. The germline CDR1 and CDR2 sequences are PRHDT and FYEKMQ (reference sequence). There are 16 residues in the CDR3. CDR3 residues: CANTRAGREDTGELFF. CDR3 sequence (DNA): TGTGCCAACACCAGAGCGGGGCGGGAGGACACCGGGGAGCTGTTTTTT.

The chain couples TRBV10-3 to TRBJ2-7; TRBD2 is a possible D gene (6 bases). V lost 9 bases and J lost 1, with 7 bases in between. The CDR3 has 11 residues. Germline CDR1 and CDR2: ENHRY and SYGVKD. CDR3 in amino acids: CAIGLSYEQYF. Written as DNA, the CDR3 is TGTGCCATAGGACTATCCTACGAGCAGTACTTC.

This chain connects TRBV4-2 to TRBJ2-7; possible D gene TRBD2, 6 bases. Germline CDR1 is LGHNA and CDR2 is YNFKEQ. The V end was cut by 0 bases, the J end by 0 bases, with 9 bases between. The CDR3 runs 15 residues. CDR3 nucleotides: TGTGCCAGCAGCCAAGATGTCGGGAGCTCCTACGAGCAGTACTTC. Protein sequence: CASSQDVGSSYEQYF.

The chain carries TRBV4-1 and TRBJ2-1, with D perhaps TRBD1 (6 bases). With 6 bases removed from V and 4 bases from J, the gap between germline ends came to 28 bases. Germline lookup yields CDR1 MGHRA and CDR2 YSYEKL. This CDR3 has 19 amino acids. This CDR3 reads CASRRGILSGRQLYNEQFF. CDR3 nucleotides: TGCGCCAGCAGAAGGGGGATTCTTTCGGGCCGACAGCTATACAATGAGCAGTTCTTC.